This is a list of T cell receptor beta chains from one sample in a study of blood T cell repertoires in COVID-19. Clones were sequenced by immunoSEQ multiplex PCR, and TCRdb holds only the in-frame ones, with some missing. The sample lists around 130,000 clones; 75% to 90% were seen once. The sequenced sample was peripheral blood. The source of these receptors is a human donor in a cohort sampled during active COVID-19. Each CDR3 is given with its conserved first and last residue. The order of the fields is clone size, V gene, J gene, D gene, CDR3 protein, CDR3 DNA. A D gene is named only where the DNA matches it firmly. Where a row states a size, it is once, few, many or the class of an expanded clone; other rows omit it.

.	TRBV6-6	TRBJ1-2	.	CASSYSFEGGYTF	TGTGCCAGCAGTTACTCATTTGAGGGTGGCTACACCTTC
.	TRBV30	TRBJ2-5	TRBD2	CAWSAPPGLAGAYPQETQYF	TGTGCCTGGAGCGCACCCCCGGGACTAGCGGGGGCCTACCCCCAAGAGACCCAGTACTTC
.	TRBV9	TRBJ1-1	.	CASSRGLEGGTEAFF	TGTGCCAGCAGCCGGGGCCTAGAAGGGGGCACTGAAGCTTTCTTT
.	TRBV7-2	TRBJ2-5	.	CASSFGGQSTQYF	TGTGCCAGCAGCTTTGGTGGTCAAAGCACCCAGTACTTC
.	TRBV10-3	TRBJ2-5	TRBD1	CAISELPGQGAETQYF	TGTGCCATCAGTGAGCTACCGGGACAGGGGGCGGAGACCCAGTACTTC
many	TRBV6-5	TRBJ1-6	TRBD1	CASSSGTGALHF	TGTGCCAGCAGCTCCGGGACAGGTGCCCTCCACTTT
once	TRBV9	TRBJ2-3	TRBD2	CASSPRSSGGDTQYF	TGTGCCAGCAGCCCTCGCTCTAGCGGGGGAGATACGCAGTATTTT
once	TRBV28	TRBJ1-2	.	CASSWREDGYTF	TGTGCCAGCAGTTGGAGAGAGGATGGCTACACCTTC
.	TRBV9	TRBJ1-3	.	CASSGTGTGNTIYF	TGTGCCAGCAGCGGCACAGGTACTGGAAACACCATATATTTT
once	TRBV19	TRBJ1-5	.	CASSSAGPDQPQHF	TGTGCCAGTAGTAGTGCGGGGCCCGATCAGCCCCAGCATTTT
.	TRBV5-1	TRBJ1-1	TRBD1	CASSGDRTNTEAFF	TGCGCCAGCAGCGGGGACAGGACGAACACTGAAGCTTTCTTT
.	TRBV5-1	TRBJ1-1	.	CASSFSGRPNTEAFF	TGCGCCAGCAGCTTTAGTGGCAGGCCAAACACTGAAGCTTTCTTT
.	TRBV19	TRBJ1-3	.	CASSTMAALASGNTIYF	TGTGCCAGTAGTACCATGGCAGCGCTGGCCTCTGGAAACACCATATATTTT
.	TRBV5-1	TRBJ1-2	TRBD1	CASSRTGDGYTF	TGCGCCAGCAGCCGGACAGGCGATGGCTACACCTTC
.	TRBV15	TRBJ1-5	.	CATTNGNQPQHF	TGTGCCACCACTAACGGTAATCAGCCCCAGCATTTT
.	TRBV2	TRBJ2-3	TRBD2	CASSTISGGPSTDTQYF	TGTGCCAGCAGTACTATTAGCGGGGGCCCCTCCACAGATACGCAGTATTTT
.	TRBV7-7	TRBJ2-1	TRBD2	CASSASPAGGGIEQFF	TGTGCCAGCAGCGCCTCGCCAGCGGGAGGTGGAATTGAGCAGTTCTTC
.	TRBV9	TRBJ2-1	TRBD1	CASKGQGSYNEQFF	TGTGCCAGCAAAGGACAGGGTTCCTACAATGAGCAGTTCTTC
.	TRBV21-1	TRBJ1-3	.	CASSMGTGRAGNTIYF	TGTGCCAGCAGCATGGGCACAGGGAGAGCTGGAAACACCATATATTTT
.	TRBV7-2	TRBJ2-7	.	CASSLAQGAGTEQYF	TGTGCCAGCAGCTTAGCGCAAGGCGCGGGGACCGAGCAGTACTTC
once	TRBV5-4	TRBJ2-1	TRBD2	CASSLVSGSGGREQFF	TGTGCCAGCAGCTTGGTTTCTGGTAGCGGGGGGCGTGAGCAGTTCTTC
.	TRBV7-2	TRBJ2-3	TRBD2	CASSLRLAGISDTQYF	TGTGCCAGCAGCTTACGACTAGCGGGAATATCAGATACGCAGTATTTT
.	TRBV12-3/TRBV12-4	TRBJ1-6	.	CASIMGGGSPLHF	TGTGCCAGCATCATGGGGGGTGGTTCACCCCTCCACTTT
.	TRBV7-2	TRBJ1-4	.	CASSDSITTNEKLFF	TGTGCCAGCAGCGACAGCATAACAACTAATGAAAAACTGTTTTTT
.	TRBV6-4	TRBJ1-5	.	CASSDSAGEPQHF	TGTGCCAGCAGTGACTCGGCAGGGGAACCCCAGCATTTT
.	TRBV21-1	TRBJ1-2	.	CASSLDSEDYGYTF	TGTGCCAGCAGCCTGGACAGCGAAGACTATGGCTACACCTTC
.	TRBV7-3	TRBJ2-7	TRBD2	CASSLAGGPHEQYF	TGTGCCAGCAGCTTAGCGGGGGGGCCCCACGAGCAGTACTTC
.	TRBV7-2	TRBJ2-6	.	CASSLVAGAGANVLTF	TGTGCCAGCAGCTTAGTGGCGGGCGCTGGGGCCAACGTCCTGACTTTC
.	TRBV7-2	TRBJ2-2	TRBD2	CASSILAGGATGELFF	TGTGCCAGCAGCATACTAGCGGGAGGTGCCACCGGGGAGCTGTTTTTT
.	TRBV9	TRBJ1-3	.	CASSELLGADTIYF	TGTGCCAGCAGCGAGCTTCTAGGGGCGGACACCATATATTTT
.	TRBV12-3/TRBV12-4	TRBJ2-1	TRBD2	CASRLAAYNEQFF	TGTGCCAGCAGACTAGCGGCTTACAATGAGCAGTTCTTC
.	TRBV2	TRBJ2-3	.	CATPGVSSTDTQYF	TGTGCCACCCCAGGGGTTTCATCGACAGATACGCAGTATTTT
.	TRBV3-1/TRBV3-2	TRBJ2-5	TRBD2	CASSLQTSGGRETQYF	TGTGCCAGCAGCCTTCAGACTAGCGGGGGACGGGAGACCCAGTACTTC
.	TRBV5-1	TRBJ1-1	.	CASSLALTVLNTEAFF	TGCGCCAGCAGCTTGGCCTTGACAGTCCTGAACACTGAAGCTTTCTTT
.	TRBV2	TRBJ2-1	TRBD2	CASSALSGGQVGQFF	TGTGCCAGCAGTGCTCTGAGCGGGGGCCAAGTAGGGCAGTTCTTC
.	TRBV5-1	TRBJ1-1	TRBD1	CASSAGQMNTEAFF	TGCGCCAGCAGCGCGGGACAGATGAACACTGAAGCTTTCTTT
.	TRBV27	TRBJ2-1	TRBD2	CASSLAGGYNEQFF	TGTGCCAGCAGTTTAGCGGGAGGGTACAATGAGCAGTTCTTC
.	TRBV6-6	TRBJ1-2	TRBD1	CASSFRGQGDYGYTF	TGTGCCAGCAGCTTCAGAGGACAGGGGGACTATGGCTACACCTTC
.	TRBV5-6	TRBJ2-1	TRBD1	CASSLGQGFHEQFF	TGTGCCAGCAGCTTGGGACAGGGTTTCCATGAGCAGTTCTTC
.	TRBV7-9	TRBJ1-2	.	CASSLAGKGNGYTF	TGTGCCAGCAGCCTCGCCGGGAAGGGCAATGGCTACACCTTC